Reported below is one T cell receptor (beta chain). Its binding antigen is unknown. Base qualities are missing; no much larger clone stands one base away. The cohort consisted of approximately 670 healthy bone marrow donors. Cohort members were all nominally healthy when sampled, although unrecorded immune exposures were likely present. The donor tested CMV seropositive, placing the donor among the 290 or so seropositive members of the cohort. A peripheral blood sample was provided by each donor, and peripheral blood mononuclear cells were used for TCR beta sequencing. The Qiagen DNeasy Blood Extraction Kit was used to extract genomic DNA from the blood cell samples. The germline V gene gives CDR1 as MDHEN and CDR2 as SYDVKM. Taken from cysteine to phenylalanine, the CDR3 has 14 residues. Only the CDR3 part of the read is kept: 42 bases, read in frame from the first base. V trim: 8 bases; J trim: 1 base; unmatched bases: 3.

This sample is drawn from a study of cytomegalovirus exposure and HLA in healthy donors (dated by TCRdb to 2016 to 2017). Some background on the complete study: An earlier analysis of some 600 of the donors reported 276 Gb of sequence data and around 120 million unique TCR beta sequences obtained from roughly 170 million T cells. An earlier analysis of 587 of the donors used high-throughput TCR beta sequencing to judge whether each TCR beta V gene segment behaved as functional or pseudogenic. On average, over 200,000 unique TCR beta nucleotide sequences were sequenced per donor among 398 genotyped donors of the cohort, with roughly 20% of those sequences being non-productive. In the later analysis, no new phenotypic data were used to find candidate immune exposures; instead, reliance was placed on TCR beta sequences and their occurrence across donors. An early release covering 500 to 750 HLA-typed donors comprised around 300 gigabases of sequencing data and around 80 million unique TCR sequences. In addition to the first cohort of hundreds of subjects, a separate validation cohort of approximately 120 different subjects was used. In a later genetic analysis, genome-wide SNP genotypes for about 55% of the 666 donors were used, and that subset was treated as a discovery cohort. Of the roughly 390 genotyped donors, 65% to 90% fell in the genetic ancestry cluster associated with self-reported Caucasian donors. A later analysis re-examined previously published TCR beta repertoires from 500 to 700 donors and added high-resolution HLA genotyping to investigate patterns of TCR occurrence. The study aimed to test whether signatures of past pathogen exposure could be identified by cataloging public T cell receptors. Because of strong linkage in the cohort, five DR-DQ haplotypes were treated as single units for association and clustering. The study combined high-throughput TCR immunosequencing, statistical association of individual TCRs with disease status, and machine learning to predict cytomegalovirus infection status. The T cell repertoires of 670 or so subjects were profiled by immunosequencing and related to cytomegalovirus serostatus. Class I and class II HLA loci were covered by the typing at four-digit resolution. Donor age, sex, ethnicity and CMV serostatus were compiled alongside the repertoire data. All discovery cohort repertoires had been generated using a single sequencing platform. Typing coverage varied by locus: roughly 629-640 donors for A, B, C, DRB1 and DQB1; more than 500 for DQA1; some 610 for DPA1; 450 to 480 for DPB1. The study at large found these results: A further reported finding was that TCR beta sequences accurately predicted the HLA-A and HLA-B alleles for most subjects in the first cohort. Some IMGT-functional V segments, including TRBV6-2 and TRBV6-3, could not be told apart with the 87-base-pair reads, so those segments were excluded. Most TCR sequences were observed very rarely across donors, whereas some public TCRs were present in many individuals. Because some donors lacked HLA typing at each locus, the association tests relied only on the typed subset. An association between a missense DCLRE1C variant and V-gene and J-gene trimming of TCR beta chains was found in a later genetic analysis and replicated in an independent cohort. Compared with the roughly 670-donor mean, donors in an Asian-associated ancestry cluster had fewer N-insertions in productive TCRs, according to a later genetic analysis. In vitro tests confirmed that a few of the cytomegalovirus-associated TCR beta chains recognize cytomegalovirus antigens. It was suggested by the authors that the approach could potentially be generalized to other disease states and immunological phenotypes. Because counts were too low, roughly 17 rarely observed V segments, including chromosome 9 orphons, were left out of the earlier analysis of about 620 of the donors. In both the original and validation cohorts, the classifier was reported to diagnose cytomegalovirus status with high specificity and sensitivity. An earlier analysis of approximately 590 of the donors showed that most TCR beta V segments appeared in productive rearrangements either about 87% or about 30% of the time, which broadly matched IMGT annotations. The study listed 164 TCR beta chains as associated with cytomegalovirus. A cluster of highly shared sequence variants was judged likely to represent a technical artifact of the sequencing pipeline. Most CMV-associated TCR beta chains appeared to be HLA-restricted in a later analysis, and the HLA associations seemed to be driven largely by CMV exposure. Correlated functional status among segregating V segments might reflect linkage disequilibrium, but an unknown experimental factor could not be ruled out. Sequencing depth was assumed to be roughly uniform across donors in the presence/absence analyses, though that assumption may not hold. Assigning TCR associations to individual alleles was difficult when HLA alleles, especially DR and DQ, strongly co-occurred. A later analysis associated 17,000 or so TCR beta sequences with specific HLA alleles at a false discovery rate of 0.05. A later analysis found that TCR association rates varied across HLA loci, with DRB1 alleles showing the most associated TCRs and HLA-C alleles the fewest. In a later analysis, HLA-associated TCR beta chains showed more clonal expansion and lower generation probabilities than non-associated chains that were equally common. For the cohort, immune exposure information was limited to CMV serostatus. Several of the top co-occurrence clusters appeared to be linked to parvovirus B19, influenza, CMV and Epstein-Barr virus, according to a later analysis. The cohort was sequenced for TCR beta chains only, and without alpha or paired-chain data the features that could be detected were limited.

Libraries came from the immunoSEQ multiplex PCR assay. A mixture of 60 forward primers for TCR Vbeta segments and 13 reverse primers for TCR Jbeta segments was used in the multiplex PCR. Amplification of the CDR3 region of rearranged TCR beta genes was performed with a multiplex PCR assay on genomic DNA. The Illumina HiSeq System was used to sequence the amplified TCR beta libraries as 87-base-pair reads. As for the original processing: A later analysis tallied 75 million to 85 million unique TCR beta chains across the 700 or so repertoires, and approximately 11 million of those chains were shared by two or more donors. To remove PCR and sequencing errors, raw reads were error-corrected and collapsed into unique sequences using a nearest-neighbor algorithm that merged closely related sequences. V, D and J gene segments were assigned by aligning CDR3 sequences to IMGT reference sequences. Each retained sequence needed at least a six-nucleotide match to both a V gene segment and a J gene segment. A rearrangement was called productive if the CDR3 had no stop codons and remained in frame with V and J, and every other rearrangement was called non-productive. CDR3 was defined according to IMGT convention as the region running from the second conserved V-encoded cysteine to the conserved J-encoded phenylalanine. The earlier analysis of some 600 of the donors excluded sequences that lacked an unambiguous match to a single V gene segment. An earlier analysis of fewer than 750 of the donors called V segments functional above 56.7% productive rearrangements and segregating when the between-donor standard deviation exceeded 5%. A statistical classification framework was built for diagnosing cytomegalovirus status from the catalog of TCR beta chain sequences. In a later analysis, V and J genes were assigned by comparing TCR nucleotide sequences against IMGT/GENE-DB human TR gene sequences. A later analysis assigned CDR3 sequences and most-parsimonious VDJ recombination scenarios with the TCRdist pipeline. In a later analysis, each TCR beta chain was defined by its CDR3 amino acid sequence together with its V-gene family, and reads lacking a unique V-gene family were excluded. In a later analysis, around 600 highly shared, low-generation-probability nucleotide sequences were removed to address suspected cross-contamination and a sequencing artifact. For each public chain, a later analysis derived a clonal expansion index from normalized ranks of inferred template counts within each repertoire. In a later analysis, generation probabilities were computed with a VDJ recombination model fitted to out-of-frame rearrangements, and the resulting probabilities were checked against IGoR. A later analysis scored TCR-TCR, TCR-HLA and TCR-CMV co-occurrence with hypergeometric tests, applying a repertoire-size bias correction to TCR pairs. To estimate false discovery rates, a later analysis permuted the HLA or CMV assignments 20 times. A later analysis grouped co-occurring TCRs with DBSCAN, adding TCRdist sequence similarity when clustering within HLA-allele-positive subsets. Repertoires with fewer than 30,000 or more than 120,000 public chains were left out of co-occurrence clustering, as were about five repertoires with anomalous nucleotide sharing. The table was pulled from immuneACCESS by TCRdb, which kept in-frame rearrangements only. Such tables lose some clones; where checked, under half of the loss comes from unresolved V genes, and the rest has no known cause. The V and J calls and clone size are taken from that table; D and trimming were inferred from the DNA. The sample table shows some 120,000 clones, and 77% are seen once. Of the sample, approximately 6.3% is held by the ten largest clones.

The origin of this receptor is a man aged 18 to 30 in good health and CMV-seropositive. The chain was built from TRBV28 and TRBJ1-3, and TRBD1 aligns with 9 junction nucleotides. The sample consisted of PBMCs. The CDR3 reads CASGDRVSGNTIYF. Here is the DNA: TGTGCCAGCGGGGACAGGGTATCTGGAAACACCATATATTTT.